The clone carrying this T cell receptor (beta chain) has a count of ten or more. As yet, its antigen is unknown. This CDR3 has 15 residues. V was shortened by 4 bases and J by 0 bases, with 9 bases between the two germline ends. The sample comes from a study of human T cells and chemical hapten exposure. About the research overall: Diphenylcyclopropenone doses were given weekly to the scalps of patients across the approximately 24-week study. Patch tests applied 0.01% DPC to the upper back and were scored after 6 days. Overall study results and limits: Significantly greater numbers of large CDR3 similarity clusters came from expanded TCRs than from controls.

How the authors handled the data: A per-sample median of about 95,000 TCRs was observed, with counts ranging from roughly 23,224 to 750,000. TCRdb analysed the RACE reads with MiXCR anew, one entry per CDR3 protein. The V and J calls were determined by TCRdb, not by the authors. The repertoire includes approximately 400,000 distinct CDR3 sequences, around 5.5% of them detected once, and 2.6% sits in the top ten. Time point here: pre-sensitization, week 0. Noted treatment: therapeutic diphenylcyclopropenone sensitization with weekly scalp DPC. This specimen consisted of whole blood, obtained in connection with sensitization to the hapten diphenylcyclopropenone (DPC). This chain links TRBV12-3 or TRBV12-4 with TRBJ2-2, with D perhaps matching TRBD2 (5 bases). The sequence derives from a woman in her forties or fifties with alopecia areata. Some clones in this sample may be carry-over from other donors' samples. Here the CDR3 DNA reads TGTGCCAGCAGTTGGACGGGGACGAACACCGGGGAGCTGTTTTTT. This encodes CASSWTGTNTGELFF.